The sequence of this TCR beta chain was determined in a study of identical twins. Study-wide results and caveats: Models predicted less out-of-frame TCR alpha sharing in monozygotic twins than was found.

About this clonotype: Its antigen is currently unknown.

Unique molecular identifiers were present on the cDNA, and a universal primer site came from template switching. TCRdb ran MiXCR on the 5' RACE reads and lists one entry per CDR3 protein. The repertoire includes 600,000 to 800,000 distinct CDR3 sequences, 21% of them detected once, and 4% to 5.5% sits in the top ten. The CDR3 runs to 14 residues. Germline V gives CDR1 DFQATT, CDR2 SNEGSKA (reference sequence). Trimming cost V 1 base and J 2 bases, with 8 bases left between them. The sample was also reused in another study, on T cells expressing NK-cell markers. As reported in that work: Sorted CD3+CD56-NKG2C+, CD3+CD56+NKG2C- and CD3+CD56+NKG2C+ T cells were the source of the TCR beta repertoires. Whether expanded NKG2C-expressing T cell clones recognize HCMV is unknown.

Sequencing was done on a sample of PBMCs. The TCR originated in a young woman in good health. This rearrangement joins TRBV20-1 to TRBJ2-2; possibly TRBD2 for D (6 bases). The CDR3 DNA reads as TGCAGTGCTAGAGTTAGCGGCAACACCGGGGAGCTGTTTTTT. This gives the protein CSARVSGNTGELFF.